The 3 T cell receptor beta chains presented below share a single source sample, sequenced in a study of blood T cell repertoires in COVID-19. Measured with immunoSEQ multiplex PCR; TCRdb has only the in-frame clones, and not every one. The sample shows over 110,000 clones, 60% to 85% of them seen only once. The sample taken for sequencing was peripheral blood. The receptors shown here come from a woman aged 55-75 years with acute or convalescent COVID-19.

The genes are TRBV3-1 (or the pseudogene TRBV3-2) and TRBJ2-5; D possibly corresponds to TRBD2 (7 bases). Deletions cut 4 bases from V and 2 bases from J, with 14 bases between. This CDR3 comprises 15 residues. Germline-derived CDR1 and CDR2 are LGHDT and YNNKEL (reference sequence). This CDR3 reads CASSPQRGGQETQYF. DNA for the CDR3: TGTGCCAGCAGCCCACAAAGGGGGGGACAAGAGACCCAGTACTTC.

This clone was counted at least ten times. The genes are TRBV9 and TRBJ1-4, with 8 bases lining up with TRBD1. After removal of 4 bases from V and 8 bases from J, the junction contained 13 bases not matched to a gene. This CDR3 region has 16 residues. CDR1 and CDR2 (germline): SGDLS, YYNGEE. The CDR3 sequence: CASSPGTGLLGEKLFF. CDR3 nucleotide sequence: TGTGCCAGCAGCCCGGGGACAGGCCTTTTGGGAGAAAAACTGTTTTTT.

The chain combines TRBV15 with TRBJ2-5; 8 bases fit TRBD2. With 0 bases clipped from V and 3 bases from J, the junction kept 6 bases outside the gene matches. Germline V lookup: CDR1 LNHNV, CDR2 YYDKDF (reference sequence). There are 16 residues in the CDR3. CDR3 DNA: TGTGCCACCAGCAGAGATATGGCAGCGGGGGAAGAGACCCAGTACTTC. This codes for CATSRDMAAGEETQYF.